The 23 T cell receptor beta chains given below trace back to one sample, sequenced in a study of shared clonotypes between healthy human individuals. Naive CD8 cells lacked CD45RO and underwent positive selection for CCR7, leaving out terminally differentiated effector memory CD45RA+ cells. Assay: immunoSEQ multiplex PCR; the TCRdb copy retains only in-frame clones and omits some. The sample records 1.5 million to 2.5 million clones, approximately 95% being singletons. The specimen was naive CD8+ T cells sorted from blood. The receptor source for this set is a man younger than 30 in good health.

DNA for the CDR3: TGTGCCAGCAGCCCCGAGCCGACTAGCGGGAGAAGCGATACGCAGTATTTT. It encodes CASSPEPTSGRSDTQYF. The chain links TRBV7-6 to TRBJ2-3, with 12 positions matching TRBD2. The junction had 12 bases not matched to a gene; V was cut back by 5 bases and J by 6 bases. Germline V gives CDR1 SGHVS, CDR2 FNYEAQ. CDR3 length: 17 amino acids. Full variable domain (remainder filled in from reference TRBV7-6 and TRBJ2-3): GAGVSQSPRYKVTKRGQDVALRCDPISGHVSLYWYRQALGQGPEFLTYFNYEAQQDKSGLPNDRFSAERPEGSISTLTIQRTEQRDSAMYRCASSPEPTSGRSDTQYFGPGTRLTVL.

The sample holds one count of this clone. The chain is built from TRBV12-5 and TRBJ2-3; 9 nucleotides agree with TRBD2. Unmatched junction bases numbered 1, after V lost 0 bases and J lost 0 bases. From germline, CDR1 is LGHNT and CDR2 FRNRAP. CDR3 length equals 16 residues. CDR3 in DNA: TGTGCTAGTGGTTTGGTAGCGGGGGGTAGCACAGATACGCAGTATTTT. Protein sequence: CASGLVAGGSTDTQYF.

The gene calls are TRBV7-2 and TRBJ1-5; D gene ambiguous. Trimming left V 5 bases short and J 0 bases short, with 14 bases between. The CDR3 is 16 amino acids. Germline V gene data show CDR1 as SGHTA and CDR2 as FQGNSA. The CDR3 DNA follows: TGTGCCAGCAGCCCTTGGGATTCCTATAGCAATCAGCCCCAGCATTTT. Residues: CASSPWDSYSNQPQHF.

CDR3 amino acids: CASSLLTGQGREQYF. The CDR3 DNA reads as TGTGCCAGCAGCCTACTAACAGGACAGGGACGCGAGCAGTACTTC. The rearrangement uses TRBV7-8 and TRBJ2-7; TRBD1 aligns across 8 bases. This CDR3 has 15 amino acids. The V segment lost 5 bases and the J segment 6 bases; nucleotides outside the gene matches: 12. Germline lookup yields CDR1 SGHVS and CDR2 FQNEAQ.

The V and J genes are TRBV9 and TRBJ2-2; possibly TRBD2 for D (7 bases). CDR3 length: 15 residues. The germline V gene encodes CDR1 SGDLS and CDR2 YYNGEE. Trimming took off 5 bases at V and 3 bases at J, with 14 bases between the two ends. This CDR3 is CASRMAGADTGELFF. Written as DNA, the CDR3 is TGTGCCAGCAGGATGGCGGGGGCGGACACCGGGGAGCTGTTTTTT.

The genes are TRBV28 and TRBJ2-5, with TRBD2 identical over 11 bases. Germline V gene sequence: CDR1 MDHEN, CDR2 SYDVKM. This CDR3 is 15 amino acids long. The junction had 5 bases not matched to a gene; V was cut back by 8 bases and J by 0 bases. This CDR3 reads CASLPGLADQETQYF. In DNA form, the CDR3 reads TGTGCCAGCCTGCCGGGACTAGCGGACCAAGAGACCCAGTACTTC.

The rearrangement uses TRBV5-1 and TRBJ2-3; perhaps TRBD1 as D (5 bases). This CDR3 spans 14 amino acids. V lost 4 bases and J lost 2, with 11 bases in between. CDR1 and CDR2 from the germline V gene are SGHRS and YFSETQ. This chain's CDR3 is CASSPSDNTDTQYF. CDR3 nucleotide sequence: TGCGCCAGCAGCCCATCGGACAACACAGATACGCAGTATTTT. The full variable domain, with the rest looked up from reference TRBV5-1 and TRBJ2-3, is KAGVTQTPRYLIKTRGQQVTLSCSPISGHRSVSWYQQTPGQGLQFLFEYFSETQRNKGNFPGRFSGRQFSNSRSEMNVSTLELGDSALYLCASSPSDNTDTQYFGPGTRLTVL.

The chain recombines TRBV11-3 with TRBJ2-2; D uncertain. The CDR3 contains 14 residues. The germline V gene has CDR1 SGHNT and CDR2 YENEEA. V was shortened by 5 bases and J by 4 bases, with 11 bases between the two germline ends. CDR3 protein: CASSPPPGTGELFF. In DNA form, the CDR3 reads TGTGCCAGCAGCCCACCTCCAGGCACCGGGGAGCTGTTTTTT.

This clone was observed once. The rearrangement links TRBV19 to TRBJ2-5; 10 nucleotides line up with TRBD2. The germline V gene has CDR1 LNHDA and CDR2 SQIVND (reference sequence). This CDR3 contains 18 residues. The trim removed 5 bases at V and 5 bases at J, leaving 17 bases unmatched. CDR3 amino acids: CASSPSPTSGFGGETQYF. CDR3 in DNA: TGTGCCAGTAGTCCCAGCCCGACTAGCGGGTTTGGGGGGGAGACCCAGTACTTC.

This CDR3 is CASRKTGGNTEAFF. In DNA, the CDR3 is TGTGCCAGCAGGAAGACAGGGGGGAACACTGAAGCTTTCTTT. This chain joins TRBV11-2 and TRBJ1-1, with TRBD1 matching 9 bases. The CDR3 is 14 amino acids. The V and J ends lost 6 bases and 1 base, in that order; junction bases with no gene match: 3. The germline V gene has CDR1 SGHAT and CDR2 FQNNGV. Full variable domain (rest looked up from reference TRBV11-2 and TRBJ1-1): EAGVAQSPRYKIIEKRQSVAFWCNPISGHATLYWYQQILGQGPKLLIQFQNNGVVDDSQLPKDRFSAERLKGVDSTLKIQPAKLEDSAVYLCASRKTGGNTEAFFGQGTRLTVV.

J is TRBJ2-7 and V is TRBV28, with 8 bases aligning to TRBD2. The CDR3 sequence is 13 residues long. Germline CDR1 and CDR2: MDHEN and SYDVKM. Trimming took 3 bases from V and 6 from J; bases not matched to a gene: 4. CDR3 coding DNA: TGTGCCAGCAGTTTTTGGACTAGCATCGAGCAGTACTTC. This sequence encodes CASSFWTSIEQYF. The whole variable domain, filled in from reference TRBV28 and TRBJ2-7, reads DVKVTQSSRYLVKRTGEKVFLECVQDMDHENMFWYRQDPGLGLRLIYFSYDVKMKEKGDIPEGYSVSREKKERFSLILESASTNQTSMYLCASSFWTSIEQYFGPGTRLTVT.

This chain connects TRBV9 to TRBJ2-7; D perhaps matches TRBD2 (6 bases). This CDR3 spans 15 amino acids. V gave up 2 bases and J gave up 0 bases, with 12 bases separating them. CDR1 is SGDLS and CDR2 is YYNGEE in the germline V gene. The CDR3 spells CASSVPGLGSYEQYF. CDR3 DNA: TGTGCCAGCAGCGTCCCGGGACTCGGCTCCTACGAGCAGTACTTC.

The gene calls are TRBV25-1 and TRBJ1-1; TRBD1 aligns across 7 bases. Trimming cost V 1 base and J 1 base; bases outside gene matches: 6. The CDR3 length is 16 residues. Germline V gene lookup returns CDR1 MGHDK and CDR2 SYGVNS. CDR3 loop: CASSELETGTNTEAFF. In DNA, the CDR3 is TGTGCCAGCAGTGAATTAGAGACAGGGACGAACACTGAAGCTTTCTTT.

The chain combines TRBV29-1 with TRBJ2-5; TRBD2 agrees at 10 bases. CDR1 and CDR2 from the germline V gene are SQVTM and ANQGSEA. The CDR3 spans 15 residues. The trim removed 4 bases at V and 5 bases at J, leaving 10 bases unmatched. This CDR3 is CSVASGRAGWETQYF. DNA of the CDR3: TGCAGCGTTGCCAGCGGGAGGGCCGGTTGGGAGACCCAGTACTTC.

This clone was detected once. This sample includes further DNA sequences coding for the same CDR3. This chain joins TRBV30 and TRBJ2-6; D gene uncertain. This CDR3 comprises 14 residues. Trimming removed 3 bases at V and 2 bases at J, with 8 bases between. Germline V gives CDR1 GTSNPN, CDR2 SVGIG (reference sequence). CDR3 bases: TGTGCCTGGAGCCCTGGCGCTGGGGCCAACGTCCTGACTTTC. Translation: CAWSPGAGANVLTF.

The CDR3 loop is CASRQGYSPLHF. DNA for the CDR3: TGTGCCAGTAGACAGGGGTATTCACCCCTCCACTTT. The chain uses TRBV19 and TRBJ1-6; 7 bases are shared with TRBD1. Germline loops: CDR1 LNHDA, CDR2 SQIVND (reference sequence). The CDR3 sequence is 12 residues long. V lost 6 bases and J lost 8; bases outside the gene matches: 1.

The CDR3 region has the DNA TGCGCCAGCAGCCAAGATAGTAGCTCCTACAATGAGCAGTTCTTC. It specifies CASSQDSSSYNEQFF. This chain links TRBV4-1 with TRBJ2-1; D gene unclear. Trimming removed 0 bases from V and 0 bases from J, with 6 bases in between. The CDR3 totals 15 residues. The germline V gene has CDR1 MGHRA and CDR2 YSYEKL.

This chain uses TRBV19 with TRBJ1-4; D might be TRBD1 (6 bases). Germline V lookup: CDR1 LNHDA, CDR2 SQIVND (reference sequence). V was clipped by 5 bases and J by 7 bases, with 17 bases between them. CDR3 length: 15 amino acids. DNA of the CDR3: TGTGCCAGTAGTTCTGCTGGGGAAGGGGGTGAAAAACTGTTTTTT. It yields the protein CASSSAGEGGEKLFF.

CDR3 nucleotides: TGTGCCAGCAGCGAACAAGGCTCTGGGGCCAACGTCCTGACTTTC. This gives the protein CASSEQGSGANVLTF. This chain uses TRBV9 with TRBJ2-6, with D hard to call. The CDR3 is made up of 15 amino acids. Germline V gives CDR1 SGDLS, CDR2 YYNGEE. V was shortened by 3 bases and J by 0 bases, with 7 bases between the two germline ends.

This clone showed up just once. V usage is TRBV10-3 and J usage is TRBJ1-1; D possibly corresponds to TRBD1 (5 bases). Germline V gene sequence: CDR1 ENHRY, CDR2 SYGVKD. The CDR3 is made up of 14 amino acids. Trimming shortened V by 2 bases and J by 2 bases, and 9 bases separated the two germline ends. CDR3 in DNA: TGTGCCATCAGTGAGCCAGGGTTCAACACTGAAGCTTTCTTT. It encodes CAISEPGFNTEAFF.

The CDR3 DNA sequence: TGTGCCAGCTCCGGCGAGGGAGGCTCTGGGGCCAACGTCCTGACTTTC. Protein: CASSGEGGSGANVLTF. The V call is TRBV27, the J call TRBJ2-6; possible D gene TRBD2, 6 bases. The CDR3 runs 16 residues. V was shortened by 8 bases and J by 0 bases, with 14 bases between the two germline ends. The germline CDR1 and CDR2 sequences are MNHEY and SMNVEV (reference sequence). Based on the CDR3 plus reference TRBV27 and TRBJ2-6, the full variable domain is EAQVTQNPRYLITVTGKKLTVTCSQNMNHEYMSWYRQDPGLGLRQIYYSMNVEVTDKGDVPEGYKVSRKEKRNFPLILESPSPNQTSLYFCASSGEGGSGANVLTFGAGSRLTVL.

This clone came up once. The gene calls are TRBV4-1 and TRBJ2-7; D possibly corresponds to TRBD2 (6 bases). Germline V gene lookup returns CDR1 MGHRA and CDR2 YSYEKL. There are 16 residues in the CDR3. V dropped 0 bases and J dropped 6 bases, with 18 bases sitting between them. CDR3 region: CASSQDLGEAASEQYF. CDR3 DNA: TGCGCCAGCAGCCAAGATCTTGGGGAGGCGGCGAGCGAGCAGTACTTC.

The genes are TRBV6-8 and TRBJ2-3; the match to TRBD2 covers 8 bases. Trimming removed 0 bases from V and 8 bases from J; junction bases left unmatched: 7. Germline V CDR1 and CDR2: MNHGY, SAAAGT. The CDR3 is made up of 15 amino acids. The DNA for the CDR3 is TGTGCCAGCAGTTACTCCAGCGGGGGACGAGGTACGCAGTATTTT. Protein: CASSYSSGGRGTQYF.